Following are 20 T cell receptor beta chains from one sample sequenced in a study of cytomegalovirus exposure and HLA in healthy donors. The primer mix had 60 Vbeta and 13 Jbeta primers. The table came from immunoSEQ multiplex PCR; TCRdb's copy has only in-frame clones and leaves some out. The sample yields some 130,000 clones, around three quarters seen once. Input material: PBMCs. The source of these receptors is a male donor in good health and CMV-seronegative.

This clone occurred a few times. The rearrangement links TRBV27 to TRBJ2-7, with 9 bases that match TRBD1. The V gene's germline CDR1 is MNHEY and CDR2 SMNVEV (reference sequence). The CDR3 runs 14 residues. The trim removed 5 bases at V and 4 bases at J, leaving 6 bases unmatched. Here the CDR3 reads CASSTVGTGYEQYF. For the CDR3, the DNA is TGTGCCAGCAGTACCGTCGGGACAGGGTACGAGCAGTACTTC.

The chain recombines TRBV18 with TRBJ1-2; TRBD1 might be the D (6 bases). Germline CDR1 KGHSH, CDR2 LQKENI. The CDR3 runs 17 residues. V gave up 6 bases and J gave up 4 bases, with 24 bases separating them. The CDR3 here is CASSQTGKFSASYGYTF. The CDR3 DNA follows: TGTGCCAGCTCTCAAACAGGGAAGTTTTCGGCTAGCTATGGCTACACCTTC.

Written as DNA, the CDR3 is TGTGCCAGTAGCAAAACAGGGGGTAGCAATCAGCCCCAGCATTTT. It is translated as CASSKTGGSNQPQHF. This sequence joins TRBV19 and TRBJ1-5, with TRBD1 identical over 8 bases. This CDR3 spans 15 amino acids. J gave up 0 bases and V 6 bases, and 4 bases lay outside the gene matches. The germline V gene has CDR1 LNHDA and CDR2 SQIVND (reference sequence). Complete variable domain (other parts from reference TRBV19 and TRBJ1-5): DGGITQSPKYLFRKEGQNVTLSCEQNLNHDAMYWYRQDPGQGLRLIYYSQIVNDFQKGDIAEGYSVSREKKESFPLTVTSAQKNPTAFYLCASSKTGGSNQPQHFGDGTRLSIL.

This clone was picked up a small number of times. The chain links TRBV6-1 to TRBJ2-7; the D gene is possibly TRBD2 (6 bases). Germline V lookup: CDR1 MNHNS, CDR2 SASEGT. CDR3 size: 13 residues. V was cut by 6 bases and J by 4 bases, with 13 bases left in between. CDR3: CASSAGLLYEQYF. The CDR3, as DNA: TGTGCCAGCAGCGCGGGACTCCTATACGAGCAGTACTTC.

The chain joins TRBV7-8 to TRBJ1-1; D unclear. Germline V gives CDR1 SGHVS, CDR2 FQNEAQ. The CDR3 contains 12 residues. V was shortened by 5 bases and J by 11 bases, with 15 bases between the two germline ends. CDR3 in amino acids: CASSVVRERAFF. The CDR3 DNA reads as TGTGCCAGCAGCGTAGTTAGGGAGAGGGCTTTCTTT.

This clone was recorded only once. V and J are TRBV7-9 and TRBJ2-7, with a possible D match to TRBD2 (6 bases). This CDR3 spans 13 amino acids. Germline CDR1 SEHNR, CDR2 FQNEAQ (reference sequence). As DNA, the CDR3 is TGTTCCATCCACGGGGGTAACTCCTACGAGCAGTACTTC. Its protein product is CSIHGGNSYEQYF.

CDR3: CRATGDYGYTF. The CDR3 DNA reads as TGCAGGGCGACAGGGGACTATGGCTACACCTTC. V and J are TRBV20-1 and TRBJ1-2; 8 bases are shared with TRBD1. In germline, CDR1 is DFQATT, CDR2 SNEGSKA (reference sequence). The CDR3 totals 11 residues.

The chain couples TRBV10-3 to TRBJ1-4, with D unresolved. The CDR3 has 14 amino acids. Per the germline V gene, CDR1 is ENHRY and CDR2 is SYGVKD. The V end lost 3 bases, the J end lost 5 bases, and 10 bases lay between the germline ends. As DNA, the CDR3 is TGTGCCATCAGTGAAAAGGGAGCGAATGAAAAACTGTTTTTT. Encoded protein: CAISEKGANEKLFF.

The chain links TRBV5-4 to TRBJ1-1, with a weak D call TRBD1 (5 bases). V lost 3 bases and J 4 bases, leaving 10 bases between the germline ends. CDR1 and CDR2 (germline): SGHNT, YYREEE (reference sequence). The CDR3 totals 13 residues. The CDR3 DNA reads TGTGCCAGCAGCTCCCGGGGGGGCACTGAAGCTTTCTTT. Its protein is CASSSRGGTEAFF.

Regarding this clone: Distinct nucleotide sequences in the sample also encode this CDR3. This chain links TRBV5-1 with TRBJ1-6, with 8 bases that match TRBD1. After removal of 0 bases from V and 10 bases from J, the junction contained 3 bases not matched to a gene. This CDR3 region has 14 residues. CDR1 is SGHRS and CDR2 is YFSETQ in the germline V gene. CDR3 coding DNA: TGCGCCAGCAGCTTGGGACAGGGGAACTCACCCCTCCACTTT. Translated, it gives CASSLGQGNSPLHF.

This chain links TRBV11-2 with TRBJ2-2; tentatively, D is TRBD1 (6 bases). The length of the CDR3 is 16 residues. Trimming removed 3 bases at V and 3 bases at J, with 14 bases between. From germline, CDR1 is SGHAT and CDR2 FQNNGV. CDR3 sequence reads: CASSFPAQGYTGELFF. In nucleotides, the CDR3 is TGTGCCAGCAGCTTTCCGGCCCAGGGGTACACCGGGGAGCTGTTTTTT.

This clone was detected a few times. Written as DNA, the CDR3 is TGCAGCTTCACCGGGACAGGGACCAACACTGAAGCTTTCTTT. The encoded protein is CSFTGTGTNTEAFF. The rearrangement links TRBV29-1 to TRBJ1-1, with 9 bases identical to TRBD1. The J segment lost 2 bases and the V segment lost 8 bases, leaving 9 bases of the junction unmatched. Per germline, CDR1 SQVTM and CDR2 ANQGSEA. The CDR3 runs to 14 residues.

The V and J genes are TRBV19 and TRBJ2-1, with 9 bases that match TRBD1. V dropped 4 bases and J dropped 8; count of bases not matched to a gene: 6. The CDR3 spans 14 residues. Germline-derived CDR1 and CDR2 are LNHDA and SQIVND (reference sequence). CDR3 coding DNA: TGTGCCAGTAGTACGACAGGGGGTATGCATGAGCAGTTCTTC. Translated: CASSTTGGMHEQFF.

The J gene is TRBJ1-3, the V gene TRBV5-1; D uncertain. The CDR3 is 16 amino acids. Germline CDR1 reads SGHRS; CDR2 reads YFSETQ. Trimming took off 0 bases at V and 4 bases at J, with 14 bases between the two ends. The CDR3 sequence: CASSLVGSQAGNTIYF. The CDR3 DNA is TGCGCCAGCAGCTTGGTCGGCAGCCAGGCGGGAAACACCATATATTTT.

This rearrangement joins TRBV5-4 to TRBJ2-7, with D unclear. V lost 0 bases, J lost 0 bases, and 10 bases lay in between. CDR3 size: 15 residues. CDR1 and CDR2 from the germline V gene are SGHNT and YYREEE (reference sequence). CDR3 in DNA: TGTGCCAGCAGCTTGGGTACAGCAAGCTCCTACGAGCAGTACTTC. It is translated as CASSLGTASSYEQYF.

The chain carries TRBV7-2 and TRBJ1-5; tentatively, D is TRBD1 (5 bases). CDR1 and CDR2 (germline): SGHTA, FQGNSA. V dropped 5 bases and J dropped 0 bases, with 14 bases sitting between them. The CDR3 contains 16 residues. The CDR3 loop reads CASSPQGRGSNQPQHF. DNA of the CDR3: TGTGCCAGCAGCCCTCAGGGAAGGGGTAGCAATCAGCCCCAGCATTTT.

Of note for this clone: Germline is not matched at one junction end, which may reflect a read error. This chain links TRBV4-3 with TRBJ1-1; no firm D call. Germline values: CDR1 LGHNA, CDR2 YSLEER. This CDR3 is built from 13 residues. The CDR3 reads CASSQDRNQRINF. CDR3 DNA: TGCGCCAGCAGCCAAGATAGAAACCAGCGGATAAACTTT.

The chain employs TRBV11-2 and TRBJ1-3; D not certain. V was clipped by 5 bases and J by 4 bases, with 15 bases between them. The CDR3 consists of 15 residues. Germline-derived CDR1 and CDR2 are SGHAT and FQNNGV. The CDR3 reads CASSGVRGSGNTIYF. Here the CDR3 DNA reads TGTGCCAGCAGCGGGGTACGGGGAAGCGGAAACACCATATATTTT. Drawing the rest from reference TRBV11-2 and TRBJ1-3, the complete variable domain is EAGVAQSPRYKIIEKRQSVAFWCNPISGHATLYWYQQILGQGPKLLIQFQNNGVVDDSQLPKDRFSAERLKGVDSTLKIQPAKLEDSAVYLCASSGVRGSGNTIYFGEGSWLTVV.

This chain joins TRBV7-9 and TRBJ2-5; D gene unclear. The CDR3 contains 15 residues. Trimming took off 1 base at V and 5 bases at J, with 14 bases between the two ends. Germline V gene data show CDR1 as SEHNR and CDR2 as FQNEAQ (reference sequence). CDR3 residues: CASSLVRPPEETQYF. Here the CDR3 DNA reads TGTGCCAGCAGCTTAGTGCGGCCGCCCGAGGAGACCCAGTACTTC.

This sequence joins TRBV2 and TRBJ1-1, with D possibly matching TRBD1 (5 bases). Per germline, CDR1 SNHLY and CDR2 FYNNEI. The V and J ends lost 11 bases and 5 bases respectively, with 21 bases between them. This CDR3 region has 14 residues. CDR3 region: CADPGGESVTEAFF. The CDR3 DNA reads TGTGCCGACCCGGGGGGGGAATCGGTTACTGAAGCTTTCTTT.